The 22 T cell receptor beta chains reported below all come from one sample, sequenced in a study of blood T cell repertoires in COVID-19. Clones were read by immunoSEQ multiplex PCR, and TCRdb kept only the in-frame ones, dropping some. The data contain 300,000 to 450,000 clones, approximately 81% of them singletons. The sample was peripheral blood. The receptors originated from a woman aged 18 to 35 with acute or convalescent COVID-19.

The DNA for the CDR3 is TGCGCCAGCAGCTTTGGACGAGGGGGCTTGAACACTGAAGCTTTCTTT. Translation gives CASSFGRGGLNTEAFF. The rearrangement joins TRBV5-1 to TRBJ1-1, with 7 bases identical to TRBD1. V shed 2 bases and J 0 bases; nucleotides not matched to a gene: 7. This CDR3 has 16 residues. Per germline, CDR1 SGHRS and CDR2 YFSETQ.

The genes are TRBV5-4 and TRBJ2-5, with 12 positions matching TRBD2. The CDR3 length is 14 residues. V was pared by 3 bases and J by 5 bases, with 2 bases of the junction left unmatched. Per the germline V gene, CDR1 is SGHNT and CDR2 is YYREEE (reference sequence). CDR3 DNA sequence: TGTGCCAGCAGCTCTCTAGCGGGAGGGGAGACCCAGTACTTC. Amino acid sequence: CASSSLAGGETQYF. Complete variable domain (other parts from reference TRBV5-4 and TRBJ2-5): ETGVTQSPTHLIKTRGQQVTLRCSSQSGHNTVSWYQQALGQGPQFIFQYYREEENGRGNFPPRFSGLQFPNYSSELNVNALELDDSALYLCASSSLAGGETQYFGPGTRLLVL.

The rearrangement uses TRBV6-5 and TRBJ2-7, with 8 bases lining up with TRBD1. Looked up from germline, CDR1 is MNHEY and CDR2 is SVGAGI. The junction had 9 bases not matched to a gene; V was cut back by 4 bases and J by 4 bases. CDR3 length equals 15 residues. The CDR3 here is CASSFRGRSVYEQYF. CDR3 sequence (DNA): TGTGCCAGCAGTTTCAGGGGGCGCTCAGTATACGAGCAGTACTTC.

This chain links TRBV19 with TRBJ2-3; 10 nucleotides align to TRBD2. Per the germline V gene, CDR1 is LNHDA and CDR2 is SQIVND (reference sequence). Trimming cost V 0 bases and J 0 bases; bases outside gene matches: 6. The CDR3 has 18 residues. The CDR3 nucleotides are TGTGCCAGTAGTATAGATCCCTGGACTAGCGGAAGCACAGATACGCAGTATTTT. Encoded protein: CASSIDPWTSGSTDTQYF.

The CDR3, as DNA: TGCAGTGCTAGTTTCCCCCGGGATACGCAGTATTTT. Its translation is CSASFPRDTQYF. The rearrangement joins TRBV20-1 to TRBJ2-3; unclear D gene. The ends were cut back, 3 bases at V and 6 bases at J, with 10 bases in the middle. The germline gives CDR1 DFQATT, CDR2 SNEGSKA (reference sequence). This CDR3 is built from 12 residues.

The rearrangement uses TRBV4-1 and TRBJ2-7, with TRBD2 matching over 14 bases. Trimming cost V 3 bases and J 3 bases; bases outside gene matches: 7. Germline V gene data show CDR1 as MGHRA and CDR2 as YSYEKL. CDR3 length: 17 amino acids. CDR3 coding DNA: TGCGCCAGCAGCCAGAACCGACTAGCGGGAGGGCTCTACGAGCAGTACTTC. It yields the protein CASSQNRLAGGLYEQYF.

The chain carries TRBV5-6 and TRBJ1-2; D is perhaps TRBD1 (5 bases). The CDR3 contains 14 residues. V was cut by 4 bases and J by 4 bases, with 14 bases left in between. Germline CDR1 and CDR2: SGHDT and YYEEEE. DNA of the CDR3: TGTGCCAGCAGCCAAGTGGGGCCAGTCTATGGCTACACCTTC. As protein: CASSQVGPVYGYTF.

CDR3 DNA: TGTGCCACCAGCCTTTCCGGGAAAAACTACCAAGAGACCCAGTACTTC. Translated, it gives CATSLSGKNYQETQYF. This chain links TRBV15 with TRBJ2-5; D may be TRBD2 (5 bases). Germline loops: CDR1 LNHNV, CDR2 YYDKDF (reference sequence). With 5 bases removed from V and 0 bases from J, the gap between germline ends came to 16 bases. This CDR3 is 16 amino acids long. Full variable domain (remainder filled in from reference TRBV15 and TRBJ2-5): DAMVIQNPRYQVTQFGKPVTLSCSQTLNHNVMYWYQQKSSQAPKLLFHYYDKDFNNEADTPDNFQSRRPNTSFCFLDIRSPGLGDTAMYLCATSLSGKNYQETQYFGPGTRLLVL.

This clone was seen a few times. The V and J genes are TRBV24-1 and TRBJ1-5, with a tentative D call TRBD1 (5 bases). CDR1 KGHDR and CDR2 SFDVKD come from the germline V gene. The CDR3 covers 13 residues. The V end lost 9 bases, the J end lost 4 bases, and 12 bases lay between the germline ends. CDR3 residues: CATGDYGNQPQHF. Here the CDR3 DNA reads TGTGCCACCGGGGACTATGGGAATCAGCCCCAGCATTTT.

This clone was counted once. The chain joins TRBV7-9 to TRBJ1-3, with D maybe TRBD1 (5 bases). This CDR3 comprises 14 residues. Germline CDR1 reads SEHNR; CDR2 reads FQNEAQ (reference sequence). V dropped 2 bases and J dropped 4 bases, with 9 bases sitting between them. The CDR3 loop reads CASSLKGQGNTIYF. As DNA, the CDR3 is TGTGCCAGCAGCTTAAAGGGGCAAGGAAACACCATATATTTT.

As regards this clone: The junction does not match germline at one end; this may be a read error. The chain is built from TRBV6-1 and TRBJ2-1, with D perhaps TRBD2 (6 bases). This CDR3 has 15 residues. CDR1 and CDR2 (germline): MNHNS, SASEGT. The CDR3 reads CAGSERGNPNNEQFF. CDR3 DNA sequence: TGTGCCGGCAGTGAGCGCGGGAATCCTAACAATGAGCAGTTCTTC.

The rearrangement uses TRBV19 and TRBJ1-6, with D possibly TRBD1 on 6 matching bases. Deletions cut 3 bases from V and 6 bases from J, with 15 bases between. The CDR3 contains 16 residues. Germline CDR1 and CDR2: LNHDA and SQIVND (reference sequence). CDR3 DNA: TGTGCCAGTAGTATTCAGGGGCCTTCTGTTAATTCACCCCTCCACTTT. It yields the protein CASSIQGPSVNSPLHF.

The chain uses TRBV19 and TRBJ2-7; D possibly corresponds to TRBD1 (6 bases). The CDR3 contains 14 residues. Per germline, CDR1 LNHDA and CDR2 SQIVND (reference sequence). Trimming took 1 base from V and 2 from J, leaving 9 bases between them. The CDR3 bases are TGTGCCAGTAGTATAGGGACAGAGGCCTACGAGCAGTACTTC. This codes for CASSIGTEAYEQYF.

V gene TRBV12-3 or TRBV12-4 combines with J gene TRBJ1-1; D ambiguous. The CDR3 loop spans 13 amino acids. V was shortened by 5 bases and J by 0 bases, with 7 bases between the two germline ends. The CDR3, as DNA: TGTGCCAGCAGTCGAGCCATGAACACTGAAGCTTTCTTT. Its translation: CASSRAMNTEAFF.

This sequence joins TRBV27 and TRBJ2-1, with 8 bases fitting TRBD1. The CDR3 is made up of 15 amino acids. Germline loops: CDR1 MNHEY, CDR2 SMNVEV (reference sequence). With 3 bases clipped from V and 0 bases from J, the junction kept 1 base outside the gene matches. CDR3 in amino acids: CASSLGTGSYNEQFF. The CDR3 DNA sequence: TGTGCCAGCAGTTTGGGGACAGGCTCCTACAATGAGCAGTTCTTC.

The J gene is TRBJ2-4, the V gene TRBV30, with D maybe TRBD1 (5 bases). Germline loops: CDR1 GTSNPN, CDR2 SVGIG (reference sequence). The CDR3 is made up of 13 amino acids. V was shortened by 5 bases and J by 4 bases, with 12 bases between the two germline ends. CDR3 DNA: TGTGCCTGGGAAACAGGCCAAAAAAACATTCAGTACTTC. Translation: CAWETGQKNIQYF.

This clone was seen a single time. The chain has TRBV5-1 and TRBJ1-6; D remains ambiguous. Looked up from germline, CDR1 is SGHRS and CDR2 is YFSETQ. Deletions cut 5 bases from V and 0 bases from J, with 9 bases between. The CDR3 has 15 residues. CDR3 protein: CASSNRSSYNSPLHF. The CDR3 DNA sequence: TGCGCCAGCAGTAATAGGAGCTCCTATAATTCACCCCTCCACTTT.

The V gene is TRBV7-9, the J gene TRBJ1-1; D not resolved. Germline loops: CDR1 SEHNR, CDR2 FQNEAQ (reference sequence). This CDR3 comprises 14 residues. V gave up 5 bases and J gave up 4 bases, with 14 bases separating them. The CDR3 nucleotides are TGTGCCAGCAGCCCCGACACGGTGAGCACTGAAGCTTTCTTT. This encodes CASSPDTVSTEAFF. The whole variable domain, remainder taken from reference TRBV7-9 and TRBJ1-1, is DTGVSQNPRHKITKRGQNVTFRCDPISEHNRLYWYRQTLGQGPEFLTYFQNEAQLEKSRLLSDRFSAERPKGSFSTLEIQRTEQGDSAMYLCASSPDTVSTEAFFGQGTRLTVV.

The chain is built from TRBV7-9 and TRBJ1-1; no reliable D call. Germline CDR1 reads SEHNR; CDR2 reads FQNEAQ (reference sequence). There are 11 residues in the CDR3. The V end was cut by 5 bases, the J end by 7 bases, with 8 bases between. CDR3 nucleotides: TGTGCCAGCAGCACCAGCGATGAAGCTTTCTTT. Encoded protein: CASSTSDEAFF.

J is TRBJ2-7 and V is TRBV27; 12 nucleotides line up with TRBD2. J gave up 7 bases and V 1 base, and 8 bases lay outside the gene matches. Germline V CDR1 and CDR2: MNHEY, SMNVEV (reference sequence). CDR3 length equals 16 residues. The CDR3 sequence: CASSLYSSGGGKEQYF. In nucleotides, the CDR3 is TGTGCCAGCAGTTTATACTCTAGCGGGGGGGGTAAGGAGCAGTACTTC.

The chain recombines TRBV19 with TRBJ2-5; 9 nucleotides align to TRBD1. The CDR3 covers 12 residues. V dropped 8 bases and J dropped 5; count of bases not matched to a gene: 3. Germline CDR1 is LNHDA and CDR2 is SQIVND (reference sequence). The CDR3 here is CASSDRGETQYF. The CDR3 DNA sequence: TGTGCCAGTTCGGACAGGGGTGAGACCCAGTACTTC.

The V call is TRBV19, the J call TRBJ2-5; no clear D. This CDR3 has 16 residues. CDR1 is LNHDA, CDR2 SQIVND, per germline (reference sequence). V was trimmed by 6 bases and J by 1 base, leaving 18 bases between them. The CDR3 DNA sequence: TGTGCCAGTAGCCGTTCCGGGTCCCGAGCCCAAGAGACCCAGTACTTC. It is translated as CASSRSGSRAQETQYF. The variable domain in full, completed from reference TRBV19 and TRBJ2-5, reads DGGITQSPKYLFRKEGQNVTLSCEQNLNHDAMYWYRQDPGQGLRLIYYSQIVNDFQKGDIAEGYSVSREKKESFPLTVTSAQKNPTAFYLCASSRSGSRAQETQYFGPGTRLLVL.